This T cell receptor (beta chain) comes out of a study of Ad26.COV2.S vaccination and SARS-CoV-2 variants. Study-level information: The vaccine Ad26.COV2.S was put into the muscle once, or twice with 56 days between.

The assay was immunoSEQ multiplex PCR, and TCRdb's table has in-frame clones only and misses some. Of 300,000 to 350,000 clones in the sample, 75% to 90% were seen once. The V and J ends lost 5 bases and 1 base, in that order; junction bases with no gene match: 10. The CDR3 is made up of 17 amino acids. Germline CDR1 and CDR2: SGHRS and YFSETQ. This sample's treatment: 19 received Ad26.COV2.S at low or high dose, single or two shots; several received placebo; per-sample allocation not given. Samples analyzed were those drawn on day 63 after the first vaccine or placebo injection. The TCR was taken from a person between 18 and 65 years old who received the Ad26.COV2.S COVID-19 vaccine or a placebo. The source was peripheral blood, collected in a trial of Ad26.COV2.S vaccine versus placebo. The V and J genes are TRBV5-1 and TRBJ1-1, with TRBD1 matching 11 bases. Here the CDR3 DNA reads TGCGCCAGCAGTTCTACGGACAGGGGGCGTGGGAACACTGAAGCTTTCTTT. Protein sequence: CASSSTDRGRGNTEAFF.